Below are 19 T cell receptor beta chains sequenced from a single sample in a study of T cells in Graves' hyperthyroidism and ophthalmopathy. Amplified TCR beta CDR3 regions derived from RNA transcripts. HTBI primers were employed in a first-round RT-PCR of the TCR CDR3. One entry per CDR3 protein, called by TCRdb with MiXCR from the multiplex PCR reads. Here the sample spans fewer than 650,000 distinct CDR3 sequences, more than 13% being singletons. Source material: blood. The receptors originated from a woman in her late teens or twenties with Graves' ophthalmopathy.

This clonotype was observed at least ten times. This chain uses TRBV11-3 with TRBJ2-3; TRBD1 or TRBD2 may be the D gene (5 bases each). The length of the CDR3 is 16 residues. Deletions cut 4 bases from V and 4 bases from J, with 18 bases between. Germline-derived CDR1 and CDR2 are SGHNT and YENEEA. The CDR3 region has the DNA TGTGCCAGCAGCTCGTTCTCGGACGTGGGGGCAGATACGCAGTATTTT. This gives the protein CASSSFSDVGADTQYF.

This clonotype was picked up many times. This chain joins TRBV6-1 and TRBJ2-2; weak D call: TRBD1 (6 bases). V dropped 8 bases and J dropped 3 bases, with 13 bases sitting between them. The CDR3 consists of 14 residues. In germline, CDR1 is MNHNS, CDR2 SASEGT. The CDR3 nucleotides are TGTGCCAGCTCCCGGGACACATACACCGGGGAGCTGTTTTTT. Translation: CASSRDTYTGELFF.

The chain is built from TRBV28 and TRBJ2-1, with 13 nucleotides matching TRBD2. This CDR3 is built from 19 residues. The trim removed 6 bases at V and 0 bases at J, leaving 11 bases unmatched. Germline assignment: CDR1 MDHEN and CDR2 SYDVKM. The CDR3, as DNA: TGTGCCAGCAGACCACCGGGACTAGCGGGATCCAGCTCCTACAATGAGCAGTTCTTC. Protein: CASRPPGLAGSSSYNEQFF. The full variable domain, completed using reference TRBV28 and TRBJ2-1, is DVKVTQSSRYLVKRTGEKVFLECVQDMDHENMFWYRQDPGLGLRLIYFSYDVKMKEKGDIPEGYSVSREKKERFSLILESASTNQTSMYLCASRPPGLAGSSSYNEQFFGPGTRLTVL.

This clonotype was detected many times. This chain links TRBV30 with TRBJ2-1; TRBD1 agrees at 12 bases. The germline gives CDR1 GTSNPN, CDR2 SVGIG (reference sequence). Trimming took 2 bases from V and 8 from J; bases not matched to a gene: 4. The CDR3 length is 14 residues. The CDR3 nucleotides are TGTGCCTGGAGTATGGGACAGGGGGCCGATGAGCAGTTCTTC. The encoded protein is CAWSMGQGADEQFF. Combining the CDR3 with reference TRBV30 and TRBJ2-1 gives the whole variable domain SQTIHQWPATLVQPVGSPLSLECTVEGTSNPNLYWYRQAAGRGLQLLFYSVGIGQISSEVPQNLSASRPQDRQFILSSKKLLLSDSGFYLCAWSMGQGADEQFFGPGTRLTVL.

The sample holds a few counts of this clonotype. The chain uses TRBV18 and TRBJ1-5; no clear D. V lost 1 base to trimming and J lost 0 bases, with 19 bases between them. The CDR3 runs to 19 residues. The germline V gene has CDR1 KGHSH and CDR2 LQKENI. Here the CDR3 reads CASSPRSWAPDGSNQPQHF. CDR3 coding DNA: TGTGCCAGCTCACCACGAAGTTGGGCTCCAGACGGTAGCAATCAGCCCCAGCATTTT.

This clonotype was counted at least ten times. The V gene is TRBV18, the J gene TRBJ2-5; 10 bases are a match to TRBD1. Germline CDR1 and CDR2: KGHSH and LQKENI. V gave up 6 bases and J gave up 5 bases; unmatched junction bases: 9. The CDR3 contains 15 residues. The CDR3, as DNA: TGTGCCAGCTCGTACCTGCCGGGACAGGGGGAGACCCAGTACTTC. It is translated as CASSYLPGQGETQYF.

The CDR3 reads CASSDPADFAEAFF. CDR3 in DNA: TGTGCCAGCAGTGACCCAGCCGACTTCGCTGAAGCTTTCTTT. The genes are TRBV25-1 and TRBJ1-1; D uncertain. This CDR3 spans 14 amino acids. Germline-derived CDR1 and CDR2 are MGHDK and SYGVNS. With 3 bases removed from V and 6 bases from J, the gap between germline ends came to 14 bases.

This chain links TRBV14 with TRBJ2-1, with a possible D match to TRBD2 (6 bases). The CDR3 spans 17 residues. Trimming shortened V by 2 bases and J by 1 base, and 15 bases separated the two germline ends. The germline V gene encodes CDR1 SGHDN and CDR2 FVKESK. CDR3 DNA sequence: TGTGCCAGCAGCCAAACTGGGGGGAGGTGGTCCTACAATGAGCAGTTCTTC. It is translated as CASSQTGGRWSYNEQFF.

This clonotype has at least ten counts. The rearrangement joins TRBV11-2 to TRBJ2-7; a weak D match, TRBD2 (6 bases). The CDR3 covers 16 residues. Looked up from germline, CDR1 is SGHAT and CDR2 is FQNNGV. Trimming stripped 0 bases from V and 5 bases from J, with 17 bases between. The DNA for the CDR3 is TGTGCCAGCAGCTTAGAGGGGGGACTGGTTGAGGACGAGCAGTACTTC. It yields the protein CASSLEGGLVEDEQYF.

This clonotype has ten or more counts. The DNA for the CDR3 is TGTGCCAGCTCACTCCGGGACACGGACCCAGATACGCAGTATTTT. Translated, it gives CASSLRDTDPDTQYF. The V and J genes are TRBV18 and TRBJ2-3; D perhaps matches TRBD1 (6 bases). V lost 4 bases and J lost 4, with 15 bases in between. CDR3 size: 15 residues. Germline assignment: CDR1 KGHSH and CDR2 LQKENI. The full variable domain, with the rest looked up from reference TRBV18 and TRBJ2-3, is NAGVMQNPRHLVRRRGQEARLRCSPMKGHSHVYWYRQLPEEGLKFMVYLQKENIIDESGMPKERFSAEFPKEGPSILRIQQVVRGDSAAYFCASSLRDTDPDTQYFGPGTRLTVL.

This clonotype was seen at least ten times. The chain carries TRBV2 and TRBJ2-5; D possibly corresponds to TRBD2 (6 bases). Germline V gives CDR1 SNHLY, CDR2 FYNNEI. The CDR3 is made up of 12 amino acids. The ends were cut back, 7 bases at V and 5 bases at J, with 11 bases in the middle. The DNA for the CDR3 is TGTGCCAGCATACTAGCTGGGGAGACCCAGTACTTC. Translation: CASILAGETQYF.

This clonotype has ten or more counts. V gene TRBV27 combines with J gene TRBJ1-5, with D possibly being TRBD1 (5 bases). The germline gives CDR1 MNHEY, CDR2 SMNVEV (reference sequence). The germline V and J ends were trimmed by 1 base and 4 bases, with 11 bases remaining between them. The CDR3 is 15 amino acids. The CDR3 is CASSLFKGANQPQHF. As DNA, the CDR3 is TGTGCCAGCAGTTTATTCAAAGGGGCGAATCAGCCCCAGCATTTT.

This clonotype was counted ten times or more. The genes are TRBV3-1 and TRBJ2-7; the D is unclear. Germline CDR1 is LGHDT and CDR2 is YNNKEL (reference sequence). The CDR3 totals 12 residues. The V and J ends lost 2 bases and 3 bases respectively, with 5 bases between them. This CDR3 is CASSQTDYEQYF. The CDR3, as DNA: TGTGCCAGCAGCCAAACGGACTACGAGCAGTACTTC.

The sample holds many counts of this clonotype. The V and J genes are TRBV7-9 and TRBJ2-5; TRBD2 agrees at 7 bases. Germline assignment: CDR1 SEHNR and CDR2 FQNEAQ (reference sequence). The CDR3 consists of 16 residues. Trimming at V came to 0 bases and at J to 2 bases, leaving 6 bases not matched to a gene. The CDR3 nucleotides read TGTGCCAGCAGCTTAGCGGGGGGGTTCCTTCAAGAGACCCAGTACTTC. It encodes CASSLAGGFLQETQYF.

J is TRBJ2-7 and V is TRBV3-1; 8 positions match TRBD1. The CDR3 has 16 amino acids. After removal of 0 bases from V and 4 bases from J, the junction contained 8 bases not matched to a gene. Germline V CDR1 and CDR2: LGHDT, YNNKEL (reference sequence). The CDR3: CASSQDRDRGVYEQYF. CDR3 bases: TGTGCCAGCAGCCAAGATAGAGACAGGGGAGTGTACGAGCAGTACTTC.

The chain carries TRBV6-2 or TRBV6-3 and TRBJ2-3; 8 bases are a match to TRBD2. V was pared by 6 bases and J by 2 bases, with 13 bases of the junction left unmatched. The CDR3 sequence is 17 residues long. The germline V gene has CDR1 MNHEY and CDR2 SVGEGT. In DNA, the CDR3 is TGTGCCAGCAGACCACCGGGACTAGGGGGGTCCACAGATACGCAGTATTTT. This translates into CASRPPGLGGSTDTQYF.

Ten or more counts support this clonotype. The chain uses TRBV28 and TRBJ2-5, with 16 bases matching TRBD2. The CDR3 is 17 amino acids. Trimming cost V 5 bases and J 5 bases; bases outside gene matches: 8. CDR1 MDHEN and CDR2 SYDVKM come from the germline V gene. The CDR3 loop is CASSVPGLAGGRETQYF. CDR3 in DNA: TGTGCCAGCAGTGTCCCGGGACTAGCGGGAGGGCGGGAGACCCAGTACTTC.

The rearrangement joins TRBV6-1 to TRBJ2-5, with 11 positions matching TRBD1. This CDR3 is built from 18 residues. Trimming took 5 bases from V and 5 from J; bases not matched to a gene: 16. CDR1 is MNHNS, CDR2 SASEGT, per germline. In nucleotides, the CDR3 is TGTGCCAGCAGTCGACCATGGACAGGGGGCATACTTGGGGAGACCCAGTACTTC. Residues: CASSRPWTGGILGETQYF.

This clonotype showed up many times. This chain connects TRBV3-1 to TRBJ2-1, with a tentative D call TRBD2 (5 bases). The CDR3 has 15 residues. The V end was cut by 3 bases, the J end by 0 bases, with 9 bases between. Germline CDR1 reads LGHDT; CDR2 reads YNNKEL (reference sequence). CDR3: CASSQGSTSYNEQFF. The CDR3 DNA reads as TGTGCCAGCAGCCAGGGGAGTACCTCCTACAATGAGCAGTTCTTC.